Below are 20 T cell receptor beta chains sequenced from a single sample in a study of early T cells in non-severe SARS-CoV-2 infection. TCRdb redid the calling of the 5' RACE reads with MiXCR, one entry per CDR3 protein. The table records 100,000 to 140,000 distinct CDR3 sequences, around 10% of them present only once. Specimen: whole blood. The source is an adult who was a healthcare worker with PCR-confirmed SARS-CoV-2 infection or an uninfected control (not recorded which).

For this clonotype: Germline is not matched at one junction end, which may reflect a read error. This chain connects TRBV6-4 to TRBJ2-1; possibly TRBD2 for D (5 bases). Germline V CDR1 and CDR2: MRHNA, SNTAGT. CDR3 length: 16 amino acids. The CDR3 bases are TGTGCCAGCTGTGACACATTAGGGAGTACCGCCAATGAGCAGTTCTTC. The encoded protein is CASCDTLGSTANEQFF.

This clonotype was detected only once. This chain uses TRBV6-5 with TRBJ2-7, with D possibly being TRBD1 or TRBD2 (5 bases each). This CDR3 has 14 residues. Trimming took 5 bases from V and 1 from J, leaving 12 bases between them. CDR1 is MNHEY and CDR2 is SVGAGI in the germline V gene. The chain's CDR3 is CASSTGAVSYEQYF. The CDR3 coding sequence is TGTGCCAGCAGTACCGGGGCTGTGTCCTACGAGCAGTACTTC.

This clonotype was detected many times. The chain has TRBV20-1 and TRBJ2-3, with 11 bases aligning to TRBD2. CDR3 length: 19 residues. Germline V gene lookup returns CDR1 DFQATT and CDR2 SNEGSKA (reference sequence). The junction had 17 bases not matched to a gene; V was cut back by 6 bases and J by 0 bases. CDR3 in amino acids: CSARPGLAAIMASTDTQYF. The CDR3 nucleotides read TGCAGTGCCCGACCGGGACTAGCGGCTATAATGGCTAGCACAGATACGCAGTATTTT.

This clonotype was observed at least ten times. J is TRBJ1-4 and V is TRBV7-2, with D possibly TRBD1 on 6 matching bases. Germline CDR1 reads SGHTA; CDR2 reads FQGNSA. This CDR3 comprises 12 residues. V lost 5 bases to trimming and J lost 15 bases, with 16 bases between them. Written as DNA, the CDR3 is TGTGCCAGCAGCAACCGGGACAAAAGATTGTTTTTT. Its translation: CASSNRDKRLFF. Filled out from reference TRBV7-2 and TRBJ1-4, the complete variable domain reads GAGVSQSPSNKVTEKGKDVELRCDPISGHTALYWYRQSLGQGLEFLIYFQGNSAPDKSGLPSDRFSAERTGGSVSTLTIQRTQQEDSAVYLCASSNRDKRLFFGSGTQLSVL.

This clonotype was counted at least ten times. The chain is built from TRBV6-2 or TRBV6-3 and TRBJ1-2, with 7 bases matching TRBD1. CDR3 length equals 14 residues. V lost 8 bases and J lost 4; bases outside the gene matches: 10. Germline CDR1 and CDR2: MNHEY and SVGEGT. The CDR3 reads CASLRDSFAYGYTF. In DNA form, the CDR3 reads TGTGCCAGCCTGCGGGACAGCTTTGCCTATGGCTACACCTTC.

This clonotype has only a few counts. CDR3 sequence (DNA): TGTGCCAGCATCCCTCCAGGGGGCGTGGGAGCTTTCTTT. Protein: CASIPPGGVGAFF. This rearrangement joins TRBV5-4 to TRBJ1-1, with 8 bases matching TRBD1. V was pared by 6 bases and J by 10 bases, with 11 bases of the junction left unmatched. Germline V CDR1 and CDR2: SGHNT, YYREEE (reference sequence). The CDR3 runs 13 residues.

This clonotype was observed a few times. The chain has TRBV2 and TRBJ2-5; 7 positions agree with TRBD1. Germline CDR1 SNHLY, CDR2 FYNNEI. The CDR3 extends over 11 amino acids. Trimming at V came to 5 bases and at J to 11 bases, leaving 5 bases not matched to a gene. The CDR3 sequence: CASSKRGRQYF. The CDR3 DNA reads as TGTGCCAGCAGTAAAAGGGGGCGGCAGTACTTC.

In its sample, this clonotype was seen many times. The chain has TRBV12-3 or TRBV12-4 and TRBJ2-1; no definite D call. Trimming stripped 6 bases from V and 4 bases from J, with 19 bases between. This CDR3 is built from 16 residues. The CDR3 is CASRDIRPDRYNEQFF. CDR3 bases: TGTGCCAGCAGAGATATACGACCGGACCGATACAATGAGCAGTTCTTC.

A few counts support this clonotype. This rearrangement joins TRBV6-1 to TRBJ2-1, with 8 bases fitting TRBD2. The CDR3 extends over 15 amino acids. Germline V gene sequence: CDR1 MNHNS, CDR2 SASEGT. V gave up 2 bases and J gave up 5 bases; unmatched junction bases: 5. CDR3 loop: CASSEPGRADNEQFF. CDR3 DNA sequence: TGTGCCAGCAGTGAACCCGGGAGGGCCGACAATGAGCAGTTCTTC.

This clonotype was picked up many times. The genes are TRBV6-5 and TRBJ2-2; D assignment may be TRBD1 or TRBD2 (5 bases each). The V and J ends lost 8 bases and 8 bases respectively, with 21 bases between them. Per the germline V gene, CDR1 is MNHEY and CDR2 is SVGAGI. The CDR3 loop spans 15 amino acids. The DNA of the CDR3 is TGTGCCAGCCGAACTGGGGGACCGTGGAGTGGGGAGCTGTTTTTT. Its translation is CASRTGGPWSGELFF.

This clonotype was seen ten or more times. This chain connects TRBV23-1 to TRBJ2-2; unclear D gene. TRBV23-1 is an open reading frame whose function is uncertain. The CDR3 spans 10 residues. With 11 bases removed from V and 5 bases from J, the gap between germline ends came to 6 bases. The CDR3 spells CAGATGELFF. In nucleotides, the CDR3 is TGCGCCGGTGCTACCGGGGAGCTGTTTTTT.

As to this clonotype: A clone one base away is much larger, so this may be a read error. V gene TRBV27 combines with J gene TRBJ1-5; no reliable D call. CDR3 length: 16 residues. CDR1 is MNHEY, CDR2 SMNVEV, per germline (reference sequence). The CDR3 spells CTSSSYPPQGNQPQHF. Here the CDR3 DNA reads TGTACCAGCAGCTCGTACCCGCCCCAGGGCAATCAGCCCCAGCATTTT.

The rearrangement joins TRBV6-7 to TRBJ1-5; 11 bases fit TRBD1. TRBV6-7 is recorded as an ORF, its role being uncertain. The CDR3 covers 16 residues. V was clipped by 7 bases and J by 2 bases; unmatched bases: 7. CDR3 nucleotides: TGTGCCAGCACTAACCGGGACAGGGGGTGCAATCAGCCCCAGCATTTT. It specifies CASTNRDRGCNQPQHF.

This clonotype has a count of ten or more. The chain links TRBV20-1 to TRBJ2-1, with TRBD2 identical over 13 bases. Unmatched junction bases numbered 5, after V lost 3 bases and J lost 9 bases. The CDR3 consists of 14 residues. Germline V gene sequence: CDR1 DFQATT, CDR2 SNEGSKA (reference sequence). The CDR3 sequence: CSASGGLAGFEQFF. CDR3 in DNA: TGCAGTGCTAGTGGGGGACTAGCGGGATTTGAGCAGTTCTTC.

In its sample, this clonotype was seen many times. The rearrangement uses TRBV11-2 and TRBJ2-2; D may be TRBD1 (6 bases). V was pared by 5 bases and J by 3 bases, with 16 bases between. The germline V gene encodes CDR1 SGHAT and CDR2 FQNNGV. The CDR3 extends over 16 amino acids. CDR3 residues: CASSQQGSMDTGELFF. The CDR3 region has the DNA TGTGCCAGCAGCCAACAGGGAAGTATGGACACCGGGGAGCTGTTTTTT.

This clonotype was counted many times. The chain combines TRBV4-1 with TRBJ2-7, with D hard to call. Germline values: CDR1 MGHRA, CDR2 YSYEKL. The CDR3 has 14 residues. Trimming cost V 3 bases and J 5 bases, with 14 bases left between them. The CDR3 DNA sequence: TGCGCCAGCAGCCAGGAGCTACATGAAGACGAGCAGTACTTC. It is translated as CASSQELHEDEQYF.

The chain joins TRBV7-8 to TRBJ2-5; 11 nucleotides line up with TRBD2. The CDR3 covers 18 residues. The ends lost 0 bases at V and 2 bases at J; junction bases unmatched: 8. Germline CDR1 is SGHVS and CDR2 is FQNEAQ. The CDR3 reads CASSLARASGRMQETQYF. The CDR3 DNA follows: TGTGCCAGCAGCTTAGCGAGGGCTAGCGGGAGGATGCAAGAGACCCAGTACTTC.

This clonotype was counted a few times. The chain combines TRBV15 with TRBJ2-2; D may be TRBD1 or TRBD2 (5 bases each). The V gene's germline CDR1 is LNHNV and CDR2 YYDKDF (reference sequence). The CDR3 runs 16 residues. Trimming took off 0 bases at V and 4 bases at J, with 12 bases between the two ends. CDR3 region: CATSRDYGAGTGELFF. The CDR3 coding sequence is TGTGCCACCAGCAGAGATTACGGGGCCGGCACCGGGGAGCTGTTTTTT.

The V gene is TRBV12-3 or TRBV12-4, the J gene TRBJ2-7; TRBD2 might be the D (6 bases). The CDR3 covers 13 residues. Trimming pared 6 bases from V and 2 bases from J, leaving 11 bases between. This CDR3 is CASRNRGTYEQYF. CDR3 DNA: TGTGCCAGCAGAAACCGGGGGACCTACGAGCAGTACTTC.

This clonotype was detected many times. Written as DNA, the CDR3 is TGTGCCAGCAGTCGGATGTCCTTTTCGCAGTTCTTC. It codes for CASSRMSFSQFF. The chain is built from TRBV12-3 or TRBV12-4 and TRBJ2-1; no clear D gene. The CDR3 totals 12 residues. Deletions cut 5 bases from V and 12 bases from J, with 14 bases between.